These 27 T cell receptor beta chains originate from one sample sequenced in a study of blood T cells in healthy people across ages. Primed by a sample-barcoded 5' primer and a J-beta primer mix, a second PCR proceeded for roughly 7 to 12 cycles. TCRdb analysed the 5' RACE reads with MiXCR anew, one entry per CDR3 protein. Here the sample spans about 1.6 million distinct CDR3 sequences, around 35% being singletons. Sequencing was carried out using blood. Receptors originate from a woman in her 30s in good health.

The sample holds many counts of this clonotype. The rearrangement links TRBV9 to TRBJ2-7; TRBD2 matches 7 bases. V was clipped by 2 bases and J by 2 bases; unmatched bases: 4. Germline CDR1 and CDR2: SGDLS and YYNGEE. This CDR3 is built from 14 residues. This CDR3 reads CASSVGDYTYEQYF. CDR3 nucleotide sequence: TGTGCCAGCAGCGTCGGGGACTACACCTACGAGCAGTACTTC.

This clonotype was detected many times. The chain has TRBV3-1 and TRBJ2-5; D gene unclear. The length of the CDR3 is 11 residues. Germline values: CDR1 LGHDT, CDR2 YNNKEL (reference sequence). With 3 bases removed from V and 5 bases from J, the gap between germline ends came to 4 bases. CDR3 protein: CASSQMETQYF. The CDR3 DNA reads as TGTGCCAGCAGCCAGATGGAGACCCAGTACTTC.

This clonotype turned up a few times. The chain joins TRBV12-3 or TRBV12-4 to TRBJ2-7; D unresolved. The CDR3 loop spans 13 amino acids. V was trimmed by 4 bases and J by 2 bases, leaving 9 bases between them. The CDR3 nucleotides are TGTGCCAGCAGTTCCCGACCAACCTACGAGCAGTACTTC. Its translation is CASSSRPTYEQYF.

The count of this clonotype is one. The chain links TRBV3-1 to TRBJ2-5; 10 nucleotides agree with TRBD2. Germline CDR1 and CDR2: LGHDT and YNNKEL (reference sequence). After removal of 4 bases from V and 5 bases from J, the junction contained 13 bases not matched to a gene. CDR3 length: 17 residues. The CDR3 DNA reads TGTGCCAGCAGCCCACACAGGGTTAGCGGGAGGAAGGAGACCCAGTACTTC. This encodes CASSPHRVSGRKETQYF.

There are a few counts of this clonotype. This rearrangement joins TRBV5-5 to TRBJ2-5, with D perhaps matching TRBD1 (6 bases). The ends were cut back, 4 bases at V and 4 bases at J, with 23 bases in the middle. The CDR3 loop spans 17 amino acids. Germline V gene lookup returns CDR1 SGHKS and CDR2 YYEKEE (reference sequence). The CDR3 DNA follows: TGTGCCAGCAGCATGGCTCCGACGAGGGGGTGGGTAGAGACCCAGTACTTC. As protein: CASSMAPTRGWVETQYF.

The rearrangement joins TRBV9 to TRBJ2-1; TRBD2 matches at 9 bases. The CDR3 has 15 residues. The trim removed 4 bases at V and 7 bases at J, leaving 9 bases unmatched. The germline V gene encodes CDR1 SGDLS and CDR2 YYNGEE. The CDR3 coding sequence is TGTGCCAGCAGCCCGACGGCGGGAGGGCGGAATGAGCAGTTCTTC. Its translation: CASSPTAGGRNEQFF.

This clonotype was recorded a few times. This chain links TRBV3-1 with TRBJ2-7; D is possibly TRBD2 (7 bases). The germline V and J ends were trimmed by 3 bases and 2 bases, with 17 bases remaining between them. The CDR3 consists of 16 residues. Germline lookup yields CDR1 LGHDT and CDR2 YNNKEL (reference sequence). DNA of the CDR3: TGTGCCAGCAGCCAGGCGCGGGGGCTAACTCCCTACGAGCAGTACTTC. As protein: CASSQARGLTPYEQYF.

The rearrangement links TRBV3-1 to TRBJ1-1; tentatively, D is TRBD1 (5 bases). The CDR3 runs to 13 residues. The V gene lost 3 bases and the J gene lost 4 bases, with 9 bases spanning the gap. Germline values: CDR1 LGHDT, CDR2 YNNKEL (reference sequence). The CDR3 coding sequence is TGTGCCAGCAGCCAGGCAGGGAGCACTGAAGCTTTCTTT. Translation: CASSQAGSTEAFF.

V usage is TRBV9 and J usage is TRBJ2-3, with D possibly matching TRBD2 (5 bases). Germline V gene sequence: CDR1 SGDLS, CDR2 YYNGEE. CDR3 length equals 14 residues. Trimming left V 0 bases short and J 2 bases short, with 7 bases between. CDR3 loop: CASSVGGPTDTQYF. The CDR3, as DNA: TGTGCCAGCAGCGTAGGCGGGCCCACAGATACGCAGTATTTT.

Only a few counts were recorded for this clonotype. The rearrangement uses TRBV11-2 and TRBJ2-3; 14 bases map to TRBD2. The CDR3 runs to 17 residues. Germline lookup yields CDR1 SGHAT and CDR2 FQNNGV. Unmatched junction bases numbered 16, after V lost 7 bases and J lost 10 bases. In DNA form, the CDR3 reads TGTGCCAGCAACTCGTACCCAGGGACTAGCGGGAGAGTGGCGCAGTATTTT. It encodes CASNSYPGTSGRVAQYF. Looking up the rest from reference TRBV11-2 and TRBJ2-3 gives the full variable domain: EAGVAQSPRYKIIEKRQSVAFWCNPISGHATLYWYQQILGQGPKLLIQFQNNGVVDDSQLPKDRFSAERLKGVDSTLKIQPAKLEDSAVYLCASNSYPGTSGRVAQYFGPGTRLTVL.

J is TRBJ2-1 and V is TRBV6-1; TRBD2 aligns across 8 bases. The CDR3 is made up of 15 amino acids. The germline V gene encodes CDR1 MNHNS and CDR2 SASEGT. The V and J ends lost 2 bases and 6 bases, in that order; junction bases with no gene match: 6. In DNA, the CDR3 is TGTGCCAGCAGTGAACACGGGAGGGTAGGCAATGAGCAGTTCTTC. Protein: CASSEHGRVGNEQFF.

This clonotype has only a few counts. The genes are TRBV6-2 or TRBV6-3 and TRBJ2-3, with TRBD1 matching 7 bases. The J segment lost 0 bases and the V segment lost 4 bases, leaving 16 bases of the junction unmatched. CDR1 and CDR2 from the germline V gene are MNHEY and SVGEGT. The CDR3 covers 19 residues. The CDR3 nucleotides are TGTGCCAGCAGTTCCACCGTGGGGGACAGTTCCCCTAGCACAGATACGCAGTATTTT. This codes for CASSSTVGDSSPSTDTQYF.

This clonotype was observed a single time. This CDR3 is CASSLAGPEPYYEQYF. CDR3 DNA: TGCGCCAGCAGTCTGGCGGGGCCAGAACCTTACTACGAGCAGTACTTC. This chain connects TRBV10-1 to TRBJ2-7; D may be TRBD2 (6 bases). CDR1 and CDR2 from the germline V gene are WNHNN and SYGVQD (reference sequence). V was pared by 5 bases and J by 3 bases, with 20 bases between. The CDR3 totals 16 residues.

The rearrangement uses TRBV20-1 and TRBJ2-7; no clear D. The germline CDR1 and CDR2 sequences are DFQATT and SNEGSKA (reference sequence). The CDR3 has 14 residues. V gave up 1 base and J gave up 0 bases, with 10 bases separating them. In nucleotides, the CDR3 is TGCAGTGCTAGAGCCGTAGTTAGCTCCTACGAGCAGTACTTC. It is translated as CSARAVVSSYEQYF.

This clonotype was picked up a small number of times. The chain is built from TRBV20-1 and TRBJ1-2; TRBD1 is a possible D gene (6 bases). Trimming removed 0 bases from V and 0 bases from J, with 11 bases in between. CDR3 size: 15 residues. The germline CDR1 and CDR2 sequences are DFQATT and SNEGSKA (reference sequence). The CDR3: CSAREPQGSNYGYTF. The DNA for the CDR3 is TGCAGTGCTAGAGAACCACAGGGATCTAACTATGGCTACACCTTC.

The chain is built from TRBV4-1 and TRBJ2-5; D uncertain. This CDR3 comprises 13 residues. Germline V gene sequence: CDR1 MGHRA, CDR2 YSYEKL. Trimming removed 6 bases from V and 5 bases from J, with 13 bases in between. The CDR3 here is CASSRQATETQYF. CDR3 in DNA: TGCGCCAGCAGTCGCCAGGCAACGGAGACCCAGTACTTC.

In its sample, this clonotype was seen many times. In DNA form, the CDR3 reads TGCGCCAGCAGCTTGGTTTCTAGCGGGAGCTCCTACGAGCAGTACTTC. Residues: CASSLVSSGSSYEQYF. The chain is built from TRBV5-1 and TRBJ2-7; 10 positions agree with TRBD2. Unmatched junction bases numbered 3, after V lost 0 bases and J lost 0 bases. The CDR3 extends over 16 amino acids. In germline, CDR1 is SGHRS, CDR2 YFSETQ.

CDR3 sequence reads: CASSLVGLHAFF. CDR3 sequence (DNA): TGTGCCAGCAGTCTGGTGGGGCTTCACGCTTTCTTT. V usage is TRBV28 and J usage is TRBJ1-1, with a weak D call TRBD1 (5 bases). Trimming pared 5 bases from V and 11 bases from J, leaving 15 bases between. The germline gives CDR1 MDHEN, CDR2 SYDVKM. CDR3 length equals 12 residues.

Comment on this clonotype: At one boundary the junction diverges from the germline segment, which might be a read error. V usage is TRBV20-1 and J usage is TRBJ1-4; D possibly corresponds to TRBD1 (5 bases). The CDR3 totals 14 residues. Germline V gene lookup returns CDR1 DFQATT and CDR2 SNEGSKA (reference sequence). CDR3 in amino acids: CSALDSRANEKRFF. The CDR3 coding sequence is TGCAGTGCTCTAGACAGTAGGGCTAATGAAAAACGGTTTTTT.

This rearrangement joins TRBV6-5 to TRBJ2-5, with a possible D match to TRBD1 (6 bases). The CDR3 is made up of 14 amino acids. Trimming removed 4 bases from V and 3 bases from J, with 12 bases in between. Germline V lookup: CDR1 MNHEY, CDR2 SVGAGI. The CDR3 DNA sequence: TGTGCCAGCAGTTCCCATAACAGGGAAGAGACCCAGTACTTC. As protein: CASSSHNREETQYF.

In this sample, this clonotype turned up many times. The genes are TRBV7-2 and TRBJ2-3, with a tentative D call TRBD1 (5 bases). This CDR3 contains 13 residues. The germline V gene has CDR1 SGHTA and CDR2 FQGNSA. Trimming removed 5 bases at V and 4 bases at J, with 10 bases between. The CDR3 loop is CASSPQAPDTQYF. CDR3 bases: TGTGCCAGCAGCCCACAGGCCCCAGATACGCAGTATTTT.

On this clonotype: A read error is possible here, since a much larger clone lies one base away. The rearrangement links TRBV7-9 to TRBJ2-3; D possibly uses TRBD1 or TRBD2 (5 bases each). Per the germline V gene, CDR1 is SEHNR and CDR2 is FQNEAQ (reference sequence). The CDR3 sequence is 13 residues long. This CDR3 is CASGAPSTGTQYF. Here the CDR3 DNA reads TGTGCCAGCGGGGCGCCTAGCACAGGTACGCAGTATTTT.

The chain combines TRBV7-3 with TRBJ2-1, with D perhaps matching TRBD2 (5 bases). V was cut by 3 bases and J by 0 bases, with 9 bases left in between. Per the germline V gene, CDR1 is SGHTA and CDR2 is FQGTGA. This CDR3 has 15 residues. CDR3 DNA sequence: TGTGCCAGCAGCTTGCGGGCGGACTCCTACAATGAGCAGTTCTTC. This encodes CASSLRADSYNEQFF.

This chain links TRBV7-9 with TRBJ2-2; D call uncertain. Germline V lookup: CDR1 SEHNR, CDR2 FQNEAQ (reference sequence). Trimming pared 6 bases from V and 5 bases from J, leaving 4 bases between. CDR3 length: 11 residues. Here the CDR3 reads CASRQTGELFF. CDR3 DNA: TGTGCCAGCAGGCAAACCGGGGAGCTGTTTTTT.

This clonotype was seen a few times. This rearrangement joins TRBV12-3 or TRBV12-4 to TRBJ1-2; 7 bases agree with TRBD1. This CDR3 has 14 residues. V shed 6 bases, J shed 4 bases, and the junction held 8 bases outside the gene matches. The CDR3 reads CASSTLRTGYGYTF. DNA for the CDR3: TGTGCCAGCAGCACACTTCGGACAGGCTATGGCTACACCTTC.

A word on this clonotype: This may be a read error, as it is one base from a much larger clone. The chain employs TRBV27 and TRBJ1-1; unclear D gene. The CDR3 length is 13 residues. Germline CDR1 reads MNHEY; CDR2 reads SMNVEV (reference sequence). The chain's CDR3 is CASSLGFRTGAFF. The CDR3 nucleotides read TGTGCCAGCAGTTTAGGGTTTCGGACTGGAGCTTTCTTT.

The CDR3 bases are TGTGCCAGCAGCCCCCCACCGGGACAGGTTAATTCACCCCTCCACTTT. Protein sequence: CASSPPPGQVNSPLHF. The chain has TRBV7-9 and TRBJ1-6, with TRBD1 matching 8 bases. CDR1 and CDR2 from the germline V gene are SEHNR and FQNEAQ (reference sequence). J lost 6 bases, V lost 5 bases, and 9 bases had no gene match. There are 16 residues in the CDR3.